The 27 T cell receptor beta chains below were found in one sample sequenced in a study of PD-1 blockade in classical Hodgkin lymphoma. The protocol was immunoSEQ multiplex PCR, while the TCRdb copy is restricted to in-frame clones and leaves out a portion. The repertoire has roughly 40,000 clones, about nine tenths of them found once; the top ten carry 8% to 10%. Every patient had relapsed following autologous stem cell transplantation, and cohorts differed in brentuximab vedotin exposure. Sequenced here: peripheral blood mononuclear cells (PBMCs), sampled at baseline. The origin of the receptors is a human donor with classical Hodgkin lymphoma.

The rearrangement uses TRBV18 and TRBJ2-3, with D possibly being TRBD2 (6 bases). V lost 3 bases to trimming and J lost 4 bases, with 11 bases between them. The length of the CDR3 is 14 residues. The germline gives CDR1 KGHSH, CDR2 LQKENI. CDR3 protein: CASSPLASADTQYF. CDR3 nucleotide sequence: TGTGCCAGCTCACCGCTGGCTAGCGCAGATACGCAGTATTTT.

This clone occurred a few times. The CDR3 region is CASSGVSGANVLTF. The CDR3 DNA reads TGTGCCAGTTCAGGGGTCTCTGGGGCCAACGTCCTGACTTTC. This rearrangement joins TRBV5-4 to TRBJ2-6; tentatively, D is TRBD1 (6 bases). V lost 8 bases to trimming and J lost 0 bases, with 9 bases between them. Germline assignment: CDR1 SGHNT and CDR2 YYREEE (reference sequence). The CDR3 has 14 amino acids.

The chain employs TRBV2 and TRBJ2-7, with 8 positions matching TRBD2. The germline V gene encodes CDR1 SNHLY and CDR2 FYNNEI. Losses at the gene ends were 1 base for V and 4 bases for J; bases not matched to a gene: 6. This CDR3 contains 15 residues. The CDR3 DNA follows: TGTGCCAGCAGTGAAGTAACGGGAGGGATGTACGAGCAGTACTTC. It encodes CASSEVTGGMYEQYF.

This clone is a singleton in its sample. The V call is TRBV28, the J call TRBJ2-7; 9 bases are shared with TRBD2. Germline loops: CDR1 MDHEN, CDR2 SYDVKM. CDR3 length equals 15 residues. Trimming removed 5 bases from V and 0 bases from J; junction bases left unmatched: 5. The CDR3 bases are TGTGCCAGCAGTCCTAGCGGGGTGAGCTCCTACGAGCAGTACTTC. It is translated as CASSPSGVSSYEQYF.

The genes are TRBV27 and TRBJ1-2, with 8 bases aligning to TRBD1. This CDR3 has 14 amino acids. CDR1 is MNHEY and CDR2 is SMNVEV in the germline V gene (reference sequence). Trimming took 5 bases from V and 6 from J; bases not matched to a gene: 8. The CDR3 coding sequence is TGTGCCAGCAGTCTTACCGACAGGGGACATGGCTACACCTTC. Its protein is CASSLTDRGHGYTF.

The chain recombines TRBV10-1 with TRBJ2-2; TRBD2 agrees at 13 bases. Germline CDR1 is WNHNN and CDR2 is SYGVQD (reference sequence). This CDR3 has 20 amino acids. Trimming removed 0 bases from V and 6 bases from J; junction bases left unmatched: 13. CDR3 amino acids: CASSESAGKGLAGVAGELFF. The CDR3, as DNA: TGCGCCAGCAGTGAGTCGGCAGGGAAAGGACTAGCGGGAGTCGCCGGGGAGCTGTTTTTT.

The chain couples TRBV21-1 to TRBJ1-1; the table gives TRBD1 as D, unverified against the DNA. TRBV21-1 counts as a pseudogene. This CDR3 is built from 12 residues. The CDR3 nucleotides read TGTGCCAGCAGCCCCCAGACAAGGCAAGCTTTCTTT. This translates into CASSPQTRQAFF.

The chain combines TRBV29-1 with TRBJ2-5, with 12 bases matching TRBD1. The CDR3 loop spans 15 amino acids. Per germline, CDR1 SQVTM and CDR2 ANQGSEA. The V and J ends lost 6 bases and 4 bases, in that order; junction bases with no gene match: 9. CDR3 in amino acids: CSVGTGGSLGETQYF. CDR3 coding DNA: TGCAGCGTGGGGACAGGGGGCTCGCTGGGAGAGACCCAGTACTTC. Drawing the rest from reference TRBV29-1 and TRBJ2-5, the complete variable domain is SAVISQKPSRDICQRGTSLTIQCQVDSQVTMMFWYRQQPGQSLTLIATANQGSEATYESGFVIDKFPISRPNLTFSTLTVSNMSPEDSSIYLCSVGTGGSLGETQYFGPGTRLLVL.

The chain has TRBV4-2 and TRBJ1-6; D is unclear. The CDR3 sequence is 14 residues long. V gave up 0 bases and J gave up 7 bases, with 7 bases separating them. The V gene's germline CDR1 is LGHNA and CDR2 YNFKEQ. CDR3 in DNA: TGTGCCAGCAGCCAAGATGCGGCCAATTCACCCCTCCACTTT. This gives the protein CASSQDAANSPLHF.

The rearrangement uses TRBV10-3 and TRBJ2-7, with D perhaps matching TRBD1 (5 bases). Germline V gene data show CDR1 as ENHRY and CDR2 as SYGVKD. V was cut by 3 bases and J by 3 bases, with 12 bases left in between. The length of the CDR3 is 14 residues. CDR3 amino acids: CAISDGLGLYEQYF. The DNA of the CDR3 is TGTGCCATCAGTGACGGGTTGGGGCTCTACGAGCAGTACTTC.

The V gene is TRBV10-3, the J gene TRBJ2-2; D possibly corresponds to TRBD1 (5 bases). Germline CDR1 ENHRY, CDR2 SYGVKD. This CDR3 is 12 amino acids long. With 6 bases removed from V and 5 bases from J, the gap between germline ends came to 7 bases. The CDR3 DNA reads as TGTGCCATCAGAGGGGAAACCGGGGAGCTGTTTTTT. Its protein is CAIRGETGELFF.

This clone was seen once. CDR3 nucleotides: TGTGCCAGCCGATCAGCCGGGCGCAATCAGCCCCAGCATTTT. Its translation is CASRSAGRNQPQHF. The chain uses TRBV6-1 and TRBJ1-5; D gene unclear. The CDR3 sequence is 14 residues long. Trimming shortened V by 8 bases and J by 2 bases, and 13 bases separated the two germline ends. CDR1 and CDR2 from the germline V gene are MNHNS and SASEGT.

This clone appeared a single time. The chain employs TRBV7-6 and TRBJ1-3; D remains unclear. Between the trimmed V and J ends, which lost 8 bases and 0 bases, there was a span of 14 bases. CDR3 length equals 15 residues. The germline V gene encodes CDR1 SGHVS and CDR2 FNYEAQ. CDR3 in DNA: TGTGCCAGCGGCGCCGGGTCGGTCTCTGGAAACACCATATATTTT. Translating it yields CASGAGSVSGNTIYF.

V usage is TRBV5-1 and J usage is TRBJ2-2; the D gene is possibly TRBD2 (5 bases). Trimming took off 0 bases at V and 4 bases at J, with 7 bases between the two ends. Germline values: CDR1 SGHRS, CDR2 YFSETQ. The CDR3 consists of 14 residues. CDR3 sequence reads: CASSLVSGTGELFF. CDR3 coding DNA: TGCGCCAGCAGCTTGGTCAGCGGCACCGGGGAGCTGTTTTTT.

The chain combines TRBV27 with TRBJ2-7; 11 positions agree with TRBD1. This CDR3 is 17 amino acids long. CDR1 is MNHEY, CDR2 SMNVEV, per germline (reference sequence). Trimming removed 7 bases from V and 6 bases from J; junction bases left unmatched: 17. The DNA of the CDR3 is TGTGCCAGCAAACCGGGACAGGGGGTCAATAAGGTGGGCGAGCAGTACTTC. Translating it yields CASKPGQGVNKVGEQYF.

The CDR3 is CASSTYHRTGEDGYTF. In DNA, the CDR3 is TGTGCCAGTAGTACATACCACCGGACAGGGGAGGATGGCTACACCTTC. The rearrangement links TRBV19 to TRBJ1-2; 9 positions match TRBD1. J gave up 6 bases and V 4 bases, and 12 bases lay outside the gene matches. This CDR3 spans 16 amino acids. Germline-derived CDR1 and CDR2 are LNHDA and SQIVND (reference sequence).

This clone occurred once. The gene calls are TRBV10-3 and TRBJ2-3; 11 bases match TRBD2. Germline V lookup: CDR1 ENHRY, CDR2 SYGVKD. CDR3 size: 12 residues. The V segment lost 7 bases and the J segment 8 bases; nucleotides outside the gene matches: 2. The CDR3 reads CAIIGTSGTQYF. The CDR3 nucleotides are TGTGCCATCATTGGGACTAGCGGTACGCAGTATTTT.

This clone was found once. The V and J genes are TRBV7-9 and TRBJ2-5; D is undetermined. The germline V gene encodes CDR1 SEHNR and CDR2 FQNEAQ (reference sequence). The length of the CDR3 is 13 residues. V gave up 5 bases and J gave up 2 bases, with 9 bases separating them. The CDR3 bases are TGTGCCAGCAGCCGCGATCTACAAGAGACCCAGTACTTC. Its protein is CASSRDLQETQYF. Full variable domain (outside the CDR3, taken from reference TRBV7-9 and TRBJ2-5): DTGVSQNPRHKITKRGQNVTFRCDPISEHNRLYWYRQTLGQGPEFLTYFQNEAQLEKSRLLSDRFSAERPKGSFSTLEIQRTEQGDSAMYLCASSRDLQETQYFGPGTRLLVL.

The V and J genes are TRBV5-4 and TRBJ2-3, with D uncertain. The V gene lost 4 bases and the J gene lost 0 bases, with 12 bases spanning the gap. The CDR3 consists of 15 residues. CDR1 is SGHNT, CDR2 YYREEE, per germline (reference sequence). CDR3 DNA: TGTGCCAGCAGCCTCTATACAGTTAGCACAGATACGCAGTATTTT. Its translation is CASSLYTVSTDTQYF. The full variable domain, rest sourced from reference TRBV5-4 and TRBJ2-3, is ETGVTQSPTHLIKTRGQQVTLRCSSQSGHNTVSWYQQALGQGPQFIFQYYREEENGRGNFPPRFSGLQFPNYSSELNVNALELDDSALYLCASSLYTVSTDTQYFGPGTRLTVL.

V gene TRBV5-1 combines with J gene TRBJ2-5; 8 bases are a match to TRBD1. CDR1 SGHRS and CDR2 YFSETQ come from the germline V gene. The CDR3 has 15 residues. V dropped 3 bases and J dropped 3; count of bases not matched to a gene: 7. CDR3 nucleotide sequence: TGCGCCAGCAGCTCTGGAGGGGGACAGGAAGAGACCCAGTACTTC. Residues: CASSSGGGQEETQYF. The whole variable domain, filled in from reference TRBV5-1 and TRBJ2-5, reads KAGVTQTPRYLIKTRGQQVTLSCSPISGHRSVSWYQQTPGQGLQFLFEYFSETQRNKGNFPGRFSGRQFSNSRSEMNVSTLELGDSALYLCASSSGGGQEETQYFGPGTRLLVL.

The chain employs TRBV28 and TRBJ1-5; D gene uncertain. The V and J ends lost 2 bases and 3 bases respectively, with 5 bases between them. The CDR3 length is 13 residues. Per germline, CDR1 MDHEN and CDR2 SYDVKM. Here the CDR3 DNA reads TGTGCCAGCAGTTTAACCCTCAATCAGCCCCAGCATTTT. Translating it yields CASSLTLNQPQHF. The variable domain in full, with the rest retrieved from reference TRBV28 and TRBJ1-5, is DVKVTQSSRYLVKRTGEKVFLECVQDMDHENMFWYRQDPGLGLRLIYFSYDVKMKEKGDIPEGYSVSREKKERFSLILESASTNQTSMYLCASSLTLNQPQHFGDGTRLSIL.

The chain recombines TRBV13 with TRBJ2-7, with TRBD1 matching over 8 bases. CDR3 length: 15 amino acids. Germline assignment: CDR1 PRHDT and CDR2 FYEKMQ (reference sequence). The trim removed 5 bases at V and 0 bases at J, leaving 6 bases unmatched. CDR3 DNA sequence: TGTGCCAGCAGCCCGACAGGGGCCGGCTCCTACGAGCAGTACTTC. Amino acids: CASSPTGAGSYEQYF.

The sample holds one count of this clone. V usage is TRBV9 and J usage is TRBJ2-2; no definite D call. Germline lookup yields CDR1 SGDLS and CDR2 YYNGEE. V lost 0 bases, J lost 8 bases, and 11 bases lay in between. There are 14 residues in the CDR3. CDR3 nucleotides: TGTGCCAGCAGCGTAGCTGACGCGGATGGGGAGCTGTTTTTT. Translated, it gives CASSVADADGELFF.

The gene calls are TRBV5-1 and TRBJ2-1, with D perhaps matching TRBD1 (5 bases). The CDR3 runs 16 residues. CDR1 and CDR2 (germline): SGHRS, YFSETQ. V was cut by 3 bases and J by 4 bases, with 17 bases left in between. The CDR3 loop is CASSSKDKAGYNEQFF. CDR3 DNA: TGCGCCAGCAGCTCCAAGGACAAGGCCGGGTACAATGAGCAGTTCTTC.

V and J are TRBV27 and TRBJ2-1; D call uncertain. Germline V gene sequence: CDR1 MNHEY, CDR2 SMNVEV (reference sequence). The V end lost 7 bases, the J end lost 1 base, and 14 bases lay between the germline ends. The CDR3 runs 15 residues. CDR3 nucleotide sequence: TGTGCCAGCACGGATAAGCGTCGATCCTACAATGAGCAGTTCTTC. This gives the protein CASTDKRRSYNEQFF.

The chain combines TRBV27 with TRBJ2-1; 8 bases align to TRBD2. The CDR3 extends over 13 amino acids. Germline loops: CDR1 MNHEY, CDR2 SMNVEV (reference sequence). The V and J ends lost 8 bases and 5 bases, in that order; junction bases with no gene match: 5. The DNA for the CDR3 is TGTGCCAGCGCATGGACTAGCCACAATGAGCAGTTCTTC. Translating it yields CASAWTSHNEQFF.

The genes are TRBV9 and TRBJ1-1, with 9 bases that match TRBD1. The length of the CDR3 is 16 residues. With V trimmed by 4 bases and J by 1 base, 8 bases remained unmatched. The germline gives CDR1 SGDLS, CDR2 YYNGEE. The CDR3 here is CASSPRTGERNTEAFF. CDR3 bases: TGTGCCAGCAGCCCGAGGACAGGGGAGAGGAACACTGAAGCTTTCTTT.